The sequence of this T cell receptor beta chain was determined in a study of beta chain features in type 1 diabetes. Study-level background: Age, gender, cell numbers and subset yield matched between patients and controls.

Germline V gene sequence: CDR1 SEHNR, CDR2 FQNEAQ (reference sequence). Trimming left V 3 bases short and J 4 bases short, with 12 bases between. The length of the CDR3 is 14 residues. Every bit of the isolated RNA underwent reverse transcription, so sequencing read expressed TCRB transcripts. Assay used: immunoSEQ multiplex PCR; TCRdb lists only in-frame clones, some missing. The sample lists about 140,000 clones; 6.9% were seen once. In this sample, this clone turned up a few times. This clonotype was obtained from a woman in her thirties in good health. Material: central memory CD4+ T cells from blood. The chain couples TRBV7-9 to TRBJ1-1, with TRBD1 as a possible D gene (6 bases). Here the CDR3 reads CASSFSQGSTEAFF. Written as DNA, the CDR3 is TGTGCCAGCAGCTTCAGCCAGGGGTCCACTGAAGCTTTCTTT.